The source of this TCR beta chain is a study of blood T cell repertoires in COVID-19. Study information: The origin of the acute and convalescent COVID-19 samples was the United States, Italy and Spain. From T cells, B-cell-depleted T cells, or PBMCs came the material, which was cDNA or gDNA.

In the original analysis: By means of reference gene primer amplification, nucleated cell counts were estimated. Clones were read by immunoSEQ multiplex PCR, and TCRdb kept only the in-frame ones, dropping some. V and J calls and clone size are given by that table; D and trimming were obtained from the DNA. The sample lists approximately 100,000 clones, around 86% seen once, with over 9% in the top ten. This CDR3 has 15 residues. The V and J ends lost 3 bases and 6 bases, in that order; junction bases with no gene match: 8. Germline values: CDR1 SGHAT, CDR2 FQNNGV. The sample was peripheral blood. The chain couples TRBV11-2 to TRBJ2-1; 7 bases are a match to TRBD2. This receptor was obtained from a man in his forties or fifties with acute or convalescent COVID-19. CDR3 region: CASSFLMRERNEQFF. The CDR3 region has the DNA TGTGCCAGCAGCTTTTTAATGCGGGAGCGCAATGAGCAGTTCTTC. The full variable domain, completed using reference TRBV11-2 and TRBJ2-1, is EAGVAQSPRYKIIEKRQSVAFWCNPISGHATLYWYQQILGQGPKLLIQFQNNGVVDDSQLPKDRFSAERLKGVDSTLKIQPAKLEDSAVYLCASSFLMRERNEQFFGPGTRLTVL.